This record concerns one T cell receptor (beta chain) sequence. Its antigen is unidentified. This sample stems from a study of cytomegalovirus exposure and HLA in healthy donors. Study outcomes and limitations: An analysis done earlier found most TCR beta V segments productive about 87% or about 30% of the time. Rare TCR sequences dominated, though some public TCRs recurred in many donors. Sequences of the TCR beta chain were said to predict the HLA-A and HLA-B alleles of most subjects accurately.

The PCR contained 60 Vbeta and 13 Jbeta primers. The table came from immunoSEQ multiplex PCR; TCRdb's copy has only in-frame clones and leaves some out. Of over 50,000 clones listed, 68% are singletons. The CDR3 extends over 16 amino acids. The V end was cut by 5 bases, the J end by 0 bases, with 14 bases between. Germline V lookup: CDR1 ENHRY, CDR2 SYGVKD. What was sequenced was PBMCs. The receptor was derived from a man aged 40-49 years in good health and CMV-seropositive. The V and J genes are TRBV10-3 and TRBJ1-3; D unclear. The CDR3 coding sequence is TGTGCCATCAGTCGTGAGGAATTTAGCTCTGGAAACACCATATATTTT. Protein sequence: CAISREEFSSGNTIYF.